The 18 T cell receptor beta chains below all came from one sample that was sequenced in a study of T cells in Graves' hyperthyroidism and ophthalmopathy. Researchers amplified the TCR beta CDR3 regions from RNA transcripts. First-round RT-PCR targeting the TCR CDR3 was performed with the HTBI primer set. MiXCR was run by TCRdb on the multiplex PCR reads, yielding one entry per CDR3 protein. The sample lists roughly 510,000 distinct CDR3 sequences, 35% to 50% occurring once. Sequencing used peripheral blood or thyroid tissue (not recorded which). The receptors were sampled from an adult woman with Graves' disease, either hyperthyroidism or ophthalmopathy (not recorded which).

The V and J genes are TRBV28 and TRBJ1-1; D call uncertain. Germline CDR1 and CDR2: MDHEN and SYDVKM. The V and J ends lost 7 bases and 2 bases respectively, with 11 bases between them. The CDR3 extends over 13 amino acids. Written as DNA, the CDR3 is TGTGCCAGCAACAGCGGATCTAACACTGAAGCTTTCTTT. Translated, it gives CASNSGSNTEAFF.

The chain is built from TRBV2 and TRBJ1-6, with D perhaps TRBD1 (6 bases). The CDR3 loop spans 14 amino acids. Trimming stripped 7 bases from V and 11 bases from J, with 18 bases between. Germline CDR1 SNHLY, CDR2 FYNNEI. The CDR3 reads CASNPTGKGTPLHF. CDR3 coding DNA: TGTGCCAGCAACCCCACAGGGAAGGGGACACCCCTCCACTTT. Variable domain in full (rest from reference TRBV2 and TRBJ1-6): EPEVTQTPSHQVTQMGQEVILRCVPISNHLYFYWYRQILGQKVEFLVSFYNNEISEKSEIFDDQFSVERPDGSNFTLKIRSTKLEDSAMYFCASNPTGKGTPLHFGNGTRLTVT.

This clonotype showed up many times. The J gene is TRBJ1-1, the V gene TRBV5-1; possible D gene TRBD1, 6 bases. CDR3 length: 14 residues. Germline V CDR1 and CDR2: SGHRS, YFSETQ. The V end was cut by 0 bases, the J end by 2 bases, with 8 bases between. The CDR3 here is CASSLEGTNTEAFF. CDR3 sequence (DNA): TGCGCCAGCAGCTTGGAGGGGACAAACACTGAAGCTTTCTTT.

This sequence joins TRBV14 and TRBJ2-2, with TRBD2 matching over 9 bases. The CDR3 consists of 17 residues. With 3 bases clipped from V and 4 bases from J, the junction kept 9 bases outside the gene matches. The germline gives CDR1 SGHDN, CDR2 FVKESK. The CDR3: CASSQRRGLAGTGELFF. DNA of the CDR3: TGTGCCAGCAGCCAGCGGCGGGGACTAGCTGGCACCGGGGAGCTGTTTTTT.

This clonotype was observed once. The chain is built from TRBV10-3 and TRBJ1-6; D call uncertain. Germline assignment: CDR1 ENHRY and CDR2 SYGVKD. The CDR3 runs 14 residues. Trimming removed 4 bases from V and 6 bases from J, with 10 bases in between. CDR3 sequence (DNA): TGTGCCATCAGTGCTAGCGGGAGTAATTCACCCCTCCACTTT. Residues: CAISASGSNSPLHF.

Turning to this clonotype: Since no conserved phenylalanine or tryptophan closes the CDR3, a read error is the likely cause. The chain carries TRBV7-9 and TRBJ2-7, with D uncertain. CDR1 is SEHNR and CDR2 is FQNEAQ in the germline V gene (reference sequence). Trimming took off 1 base at V and 4 bases at J, with 11 bases between the two ends. This CDR3 region has 14 residues. CDR3 amino acids: CASSLGTQGYEQYL. CDR3 in DNA: TGTGCCAGCAGCTTAGGCACCCAAGGTTACGAGCAGTACCTC.

This clonotype has a handful of counts. This sequence joins TRBV7-9 and TRBJ2-7, with D possibly TRBD1 on 6 matching bases. Germline CDR1 SEHNR, CDR2 FQNEAQ (reference sequence). The V end was cut by 2 bases, the J end by 6 bases, with 11 bases between. The CDR3 length is 13 residues. CDR3 loop: CASSLQGRGEQYF. DNA for the CDR3: TGTGCCAGCAGCTTACAGGGGCGAGGCGAGCAGTACTTC.

The J gene is TRBJ2-6, the V gene TRBV7-9; 10 nucleotides match TRBD1. With V trimmed by 5 bases and J by 0 bases, 7 bases remained unmatched. In germline, CDR1 is SEHNR, CDR2 FQNEAQ (reference sequence). The CDR3 runs to 18 residues. CDR3 DNA sequence: TGTGCCAGCAGCCACCGGGACAGGGGAAGCTCTGGGGCCAACGTCCTGACTTTC. Translated: CASSHRDRGSSGANVLTF.

This clonotype was seen more than once but under ten times. The chain is built from TRBV12-3 or TRBV12-4 and TRBJ2-6, with D possibly TRBD1 on 6 matching bases. CDR3 length: 16 residues. Between the trimmed V and J ends, which lost 3 bases and 1 base, there was a span of 10 bases. CDR3 in DNA: TGTGCCAGCAGTTTTTATAGGGGGTCTGGGGCCAACGTCCTGACTTTC. Amino acid sequence: CASSFYRGSGANVLTF.

This clonotype was seen a handful of times. The chain carries TRBV7-2 and TRBJ1-4; TRBD1 agrees at 7 bases. V was pared by 3 bases and J by 12 bases, with 13 bases of the junction left unmatched. The CDR3 consists of 15 residues. CDR1 and CDR2 from the germline V gene are SGHTA and FQGNSA. The CDR3 region is CASSFGTVGLGELFF. DNA of the CDR3: TGTGCCAGCAGCTTCGGGACAGTCGGCCTGGGGGAACTGTTTTTT. The full variable domain, in which reference TRBV7-2 and TRBJ1-4 provide the parts outside the CDR3, is GAGVSQSPSNKVTEKGKDVELRCDPISGHTALYWYRQSLGQGLEFLIYFQGNSAPDKSGLPSDRFSAERTGGSVSTLTIQRTQQEDSAVYLCASSFGTVGLGELFFGSGTQLSVL.

This clonotype was observed many times. The chain recombines TRBV12-3 or TRBV12-4 with TRBJ2-5, with D perhaps given as TRBD1 or TRBD2 (5 bases each). The CDR3 is made up of 15 amino acids. V lost 6 bases, J lost 2 bases, and 16 bases lay in between. This chain's CDR3 is CASRGPELSQETQYF. The DNA of the CDR3 is TGTGCCAGCAGGGGACCGGAGTTAAGTCAAGAGACCCAGTACTTC.

This rearrangement joins TRBV10-2 to TRBJ1-6, with a tentative D call TRBD1 (6 bases). The CDR3 length is 15 residues. Between the trimmed V and J ends, which lost 3 bases and 10 bases, there was a span of 16 bases. Germline CDR1 WSHSY, CDR2 SAAADI. In nucleotides, the CDR3 is TGCGCCAGCAGTGAAGACAGGCCTGGCTGGTCACCCCTCCACTTT. Protein product: CASSEDRPGWSPLHF.

This rearrangement joins TRBV15 to TRBJ2-5; TRBD2 aligns across 8 bases. The CDR3 is 15 residues long. The germline V gene has CDR1 LNHNV and CDR2 YYDKDF (reference sequence). J gave up 1 base and V 8 bases, and 9 bases lay outside the gene matches. The CDR3 region is CATAWVAGLQETQYF. The CDR3 DNA reads TGTGCCACCGCATGGGTAGCGGGACTCCAAGAGACCCAGTACTTC.

J is TRBJ1-3 and V is TRBV15; D is ambiguous. Germline values: CDR1 LNHNV, CDR2 YYDKDF (reference sequence). This CDR3 comprises 16 residues. Trimming removed 0 bases at V and 4 bases at J, with 13 bases between. This chain's CDR3 is CATSRELAGVGNTIYF. CDR3 DNA: TGTGCCACCAGCAGAGAATTAGCAGGCGTGGGAAACACCATATATTTT.

The chain links TRBV10-2 to TRBJ2-3; TRBD2 might be the D (6 bases). This CDR3 region has 16 residues. Looked up from germline, CDR1 is WSHSY and CDR2 is SAAADI. The V and J ends lost 0 bases and 7 bases respectively, with 17 bases between them. The CDR3 nucleotides are TGCGCCAGCAGTGAGTCTATGGGGGAGGTTGTTTATACGCAGTATTTT. This encodes CASSESMGEVVYTQYF.

This chain uses TRBV7-9 with TRBJ1-2, with D possibly matching TRBD1 (6 bases). V was pared by 0 bases and J by 7 bases, with 15 bases between. Germline values: CDR1 SEHNR, CDR2 FQNEAQ (reference sequence). The CDR3 loop spans 15 amino acids. CDR3 coding DNA: TGTGCCAGCAGCTTAGCGCGAGGGGGGGAATCTGGCTACACCTTC. Residues: CASSLARGGESGYTF.

This clonotype was picked up many times. The chain has TRBV12-5 and TRBJ2-7, with TRBD2 as a possible D gene (7 bases). The CDR3 runs 15 residues. V lost 5 bases to trimming and J lost 6 bases, with 20 bases between them. Germline values: CDR1 LGHNT, CDR2 FRNRAP. CDR3 protein: CASGPQAKGGSEQYF. The CDR3 DNA follows: TGTGCTAGTGGTCCCCAGGCCAAGGGGGGGTCCGAGCAGTACTTC.

Many counts were recorded for this clonotype. The rearrangement links TRBV7-9 to TRBJ1-2; no definite D call. The CDR3 runs 13 residues. V lost 0 bases and J 6 bases, leaving 8 bases between the germline ends. Germline V gives CDR1 SEHNR, CDR2 FQNEAQ (reference sequence). CDR3 residues: CASSLANSDGYTF. The CDR3 bases are TGTGCCAGCAGCTTAGCGAACAGCGATGGCTACACCTTC.